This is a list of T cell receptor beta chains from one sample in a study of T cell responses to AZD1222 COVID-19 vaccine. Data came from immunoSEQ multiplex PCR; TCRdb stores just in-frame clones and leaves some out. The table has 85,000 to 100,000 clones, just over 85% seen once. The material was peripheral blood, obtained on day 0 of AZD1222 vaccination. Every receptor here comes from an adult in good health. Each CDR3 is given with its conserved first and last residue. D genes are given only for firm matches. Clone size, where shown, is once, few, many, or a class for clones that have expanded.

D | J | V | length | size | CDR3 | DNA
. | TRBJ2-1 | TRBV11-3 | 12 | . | CASSERFGEQFF | TGTGCCAGCAGCGAGAGATTTGGTGAGCAGTTCTTC
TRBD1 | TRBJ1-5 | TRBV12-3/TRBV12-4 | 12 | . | CASSLDRQPQHF | TGTGCCAGCAGTTTGGACAGGCAGCCCCAGCATTTT
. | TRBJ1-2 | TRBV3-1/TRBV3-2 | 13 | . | CASRPRGNYGYTF | TGTGCCAGCAGGCCCCGGGGAAACTATGGCTACACCTTC
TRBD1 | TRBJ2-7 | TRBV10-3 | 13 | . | CAIGPTGFYEQYF | TGTGCCATCGGGCCGACAGGGTTTTACGAGCAGTACTTC
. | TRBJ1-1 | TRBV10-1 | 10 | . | CARQNTEAFF | TGCGCCAGACAGAACACTGAAGCTTTCTTT
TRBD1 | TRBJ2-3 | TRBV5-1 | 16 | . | CASSWTGTGGTDTQYF | TGCGCCAGCAGCTGGACCGGGACAGGGGGAACAGATACGCAGTATTTT
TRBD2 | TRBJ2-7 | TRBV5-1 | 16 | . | CASSLGLAGAPGEQYF | TGCGCCAGCAGCTTGGGACTAGCGGGAGCCCCGGGGGAGCAGTACTTC
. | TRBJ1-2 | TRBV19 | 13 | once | CASRGVSNYGYTF | TGTGCCAGTAGAGGGGTCTCAAACTATGGCTACACCTTC
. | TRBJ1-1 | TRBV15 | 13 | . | CATSLLRGTEAFF | TGTGCCACCAGCTTACTCAGGGGTACTGAAGCTTTCTTT
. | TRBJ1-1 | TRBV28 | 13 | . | CASSLLGGAEAFF | TGTGCCAGCAGTTTATTAGGGGGGGCTGAAGCTTTCTTT
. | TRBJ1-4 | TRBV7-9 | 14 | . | CASSLSATNEKLFF | TGTGCCAGCAGCTTAAGCGCAACTAATGAAAAACTGTTTTTT
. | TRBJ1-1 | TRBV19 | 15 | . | CASTFSGRGSPEAFF | TGTGCCAGTACCTTTTCGGGGAGGGGAAGCCCTGAAGCTTTCTTT
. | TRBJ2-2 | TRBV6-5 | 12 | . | CASSYSTGELFF | TGTGCCAGCAGCTACAGCACCGGGGAGCTGTTTTTT
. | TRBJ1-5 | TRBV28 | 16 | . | CASRSREGRTNQPQHF | TGTGCCAGCAGATCGAGGGAGGGAAGGACCAATCAGCCCCAGCATTTT
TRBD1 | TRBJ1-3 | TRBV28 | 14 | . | CASTQGGTGNTIYF | TGTGCCAGCACTCAGGGGGGGACTGGAAACACCATATATTTT
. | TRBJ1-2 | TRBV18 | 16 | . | CASSPREAGGNYGYTF | TGTGCCAGCTCACCGAGGGAGGCAGGTGGGAACTATGGCTACACCTTC
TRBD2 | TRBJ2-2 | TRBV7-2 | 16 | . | CASSFASGPADGELFF | TGTGCCAGCAGCTTCGCTAGCGGCCCCGCAGACGGGGAGCTGTTTTTT
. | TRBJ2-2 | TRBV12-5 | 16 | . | CASASPSGGVTGELFF | TGTGCTAGTGCCTCCCCGTCGGGGGGCGTGACCGGGGAGCTGTTTTTT
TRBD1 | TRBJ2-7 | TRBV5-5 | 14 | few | CASSFGQELGWQYF | TGTGCCAGCAGCTTCGGACAGGAACTTGGCTGGCAGTACTTC
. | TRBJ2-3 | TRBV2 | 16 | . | CASSDDGQSRTDTQYF | TGTGCCAGCAGCGACGACGGACAGTCACGGACAGATACGCAGTATTTT
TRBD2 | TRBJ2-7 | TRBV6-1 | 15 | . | CASSEARLAGDEQYF | TGTGCCAGCAGTGAAGCCCGACTAGCGGGGGACGAGCAGTACTTC
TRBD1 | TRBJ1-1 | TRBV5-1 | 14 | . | CASSLGDRVAEAFF | TGCGCCAGCAGCTTGGGGGACAGAGTAGCTGAAGCTTTCTTT
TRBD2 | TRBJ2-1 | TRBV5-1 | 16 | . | CASSFGGLAPNNEQFF | TGCGCCAGCAGCTTTGGGGGACTAGCCCCCAACAATGAGCAGTTCTTC
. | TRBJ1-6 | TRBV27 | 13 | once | CASSQTRDSPLHF | TGTGCCAGCAGTCAGACCCGGGATTCACCCCTCCACTTT
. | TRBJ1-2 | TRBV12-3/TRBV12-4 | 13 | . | CASSLTVNYGYTF | TGTGCCAGCTCACTCACCGTAAACTATGGCTACACCTTC
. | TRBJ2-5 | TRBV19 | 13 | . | CASSTSGQETQYF | TGTGCCAGTAGTACCTCGGGGCAAGAGACCCAGTACTTC
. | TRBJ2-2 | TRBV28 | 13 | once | CASRHGLSGELFF | TGTGCCAGCAGGCATGGACTTTCCGGGGAGCTGTTTTTT
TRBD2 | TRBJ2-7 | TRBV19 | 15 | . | CASSIGLAGAYEQYF | TGTGCCAGTAGTATTGGACTAGCGGGAGCCTACGAGCAGTACTTC
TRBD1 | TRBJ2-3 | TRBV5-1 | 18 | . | CASSYHDWGQGRPDTQYF | TGCGCCAGCAGCTATCACGACTGGGGACAGGGGAGACCAGATACGCAGTATTTT
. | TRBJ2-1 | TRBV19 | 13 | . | CASSILRAGEQFF | TGTGCCAGTAGTATATTGAGGGCTGGCGAGCAGTTCTTC
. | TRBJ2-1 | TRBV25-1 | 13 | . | CASSESGYNEQFF | TGTGCCAGCAGTGAATCCGGGTACAATGAGCAGTTCTTC
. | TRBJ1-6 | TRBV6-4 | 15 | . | CASSESGTYNSPLHF | TGTGCCAGCAGTGAATCGGGTACCTATAATTCACCCCTCCACTTT
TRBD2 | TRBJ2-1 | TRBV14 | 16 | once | CASSQATSGTYNEQFF | TGTGCCAGCAGCCAAGCGACTAGCGGGACTTACAATGAGCAGTTCTTC
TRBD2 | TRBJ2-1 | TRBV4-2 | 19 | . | CASSQVSTRGLAAYNEQFF | TGTGCCAGCAGCCAAGTCTCCACCCGCGGGCTAGCGGCCTACAATGAGCAGTTCTTC
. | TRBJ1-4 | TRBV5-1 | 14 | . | CASSLERFGEKLFF | TGCGCCAGCAGCTTGGAGAGATTTGGTGAAAAACTGTTTTTT
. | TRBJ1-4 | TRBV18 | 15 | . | CASSQTQGTNEKLFF | TGTGCCAGCTCACAAACGCAGGGAACTAATGAAAAACTGTTTTTT
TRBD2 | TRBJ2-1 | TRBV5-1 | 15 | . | CASFEAGFSYNEQFF | TGCGCCAGCTTCGAAGCGGGGTTCTCCTACAATGAGCAGTTCTTC
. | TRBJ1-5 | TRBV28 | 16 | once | CASSLWAGDSNQPQHF | TGTGCCAGCAGTTTATGGGCAGGCGATAGCAATCAGCCCCAGCATTTT
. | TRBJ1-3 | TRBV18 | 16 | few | CASSPNPRGGGNTIYF | TGTGCCAGCTCACCAAACCCCCGGGGCGGTGGAAACACCATATATTTT
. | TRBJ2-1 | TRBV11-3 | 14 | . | CASSQGQNYNEQFF | TGTGCCAGCAGCCAAGGACAGAACTACAATGAGCAGTTCTTC
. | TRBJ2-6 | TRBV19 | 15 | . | CASMAGVSGANVLTF | TGTGCCAGTATGGCGGGCGTCTCTGGGGCCAACGTCCTGACTTTC
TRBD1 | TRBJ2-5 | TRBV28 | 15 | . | CASSPRTGVMETQYF | TGTGCCAGCAGTCCGCGGACAGGGGTGATGGAGACCCAGTACTTC
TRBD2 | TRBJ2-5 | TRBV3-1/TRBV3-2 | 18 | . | CASSQGGWVAGRGETQYF | TGTGCCAGCAGCCAAGGAGGTTGGGTAGCGGGAAGAGGAGAGACCCAGTACTTC
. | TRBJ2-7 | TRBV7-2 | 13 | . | CASSLYNSYEQYF | TGTGCCAGCAGCTTATACAACTCCTACGAGCAGTACTTC
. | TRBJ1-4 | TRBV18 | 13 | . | CASGAGRNEKLFF | TGTGCCAGCGGTGCTGGGCGAAATGAAAAACTGTTTTTT
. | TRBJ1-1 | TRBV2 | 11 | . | CASTLYTEAFF | TGTGCCAGCACCCTGTACACTGAAGCTTTCTTT
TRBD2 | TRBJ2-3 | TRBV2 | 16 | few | CASSALSGLVGDTQYF | TGTGCCAGCAGTGCACTTTCGGGACTAGTAGGAGATACGCAGTATTTT
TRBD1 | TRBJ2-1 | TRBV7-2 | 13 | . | CASSRTGPNEQFF | TGTGCCAGCAGCCGGACAGGGCCCAATGAGCAGTTCTTC
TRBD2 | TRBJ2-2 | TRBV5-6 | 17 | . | CASSLLREGVNTGELFF | TGTGCCAGCAGCTTGCTCCGGGAGGGGGTTAACACCGGGGAGCTGTTTTTT
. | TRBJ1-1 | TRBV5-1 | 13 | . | CASSLGGSTEAFF | TGCGCCAGCAGTTTGGGGGGGAGCACTGAAGCTTTCTTT
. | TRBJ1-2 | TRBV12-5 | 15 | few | CASGSQGTLDYGYTF | TGTGCTAGTGGTTCCCAGGGAACCTTGGACTATGGCTACACCTTC
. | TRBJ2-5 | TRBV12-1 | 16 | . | CASSSDPFRLQETQYF | TGTGCCAGCAGCTCGGACCCCTTCCGGTTACAAGAGACCCAGTACTTC
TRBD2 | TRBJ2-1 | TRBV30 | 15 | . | CAHAWDGGGLNEQFF | TGTGCCCACGCATGGGATGGGGGGGGTCTGAATGAGCAGTTCTTC
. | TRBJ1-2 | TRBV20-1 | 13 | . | CSASLPGAYGYTF | TGCAGTGCTAGTCTACCGGGGGCCTATGGCTACACCTTC
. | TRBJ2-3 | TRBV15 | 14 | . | CATSRGTLESTQYF | TGTGCCACCAGCAGGGGGACTCTGGAGAGTACGCAGTATTTT
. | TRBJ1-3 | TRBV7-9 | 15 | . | CASSLGTGKGNTIYF | TGTGCCAGCAGCTTAGGCACAGGGAAGGGAAACACCATATATTTT
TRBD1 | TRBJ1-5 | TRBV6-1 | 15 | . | CASSEQTGAGQPQHF | TGTGCCAGCAGTGAACAAACAGGGGCCGGTCAGCCCCAGCATTTT
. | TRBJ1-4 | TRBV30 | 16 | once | CAWSSGQPNRNEKLFF | TGTGCCTGGAGCTCAGGACAGCCTAACCGTAATGAAAAACTGTTTTTT
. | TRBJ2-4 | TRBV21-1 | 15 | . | CASSTQPLAKNIQYF | TGTGCCAGCAGCACCCAGCCTCTAGCCAAAAACATTCAGTACTTC
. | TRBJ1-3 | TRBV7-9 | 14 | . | CASRDMGPGNTIYF | TGTGCCAGCAGGGACATGGGGCCGGGAAACACCATATATTTT